The 4 T cell receptor beta chains presented below share a single source sample, sequenced in a study of regulatory T cells. The primer mix had 52 TRBV and 13 TRBJ primers. Clones were sequenced by immunoSEQ multiplex PCR, and TCRdb holds only the in-frame ones, with some missing. The sample gives around 2,100 clones, less than 80% of which show up once; around 35% is in the top ten. Sequenced input: CD8+ T cells sorted from blood. The receptors stem from a person younger than 45 with CD3G deficiency.

This chain links TRBV14 with TRBJ2-3; perhaps TRBD1 as D (5 bases). V was trimmed by 6 bases and J by 0 bases, leaving 16 bases between them. The length of the CDR3 is 16 residues. Per the germline V gene, CDR1 is SGHDN and CDR2 is FVKESK. CDR3 coding DNA: TGTGCCAGCAGACGCGGACAATGGGCGAGCACAGATACGCAGTATTTT. It specifies CASRRGQWASTDTQYF.

This chain joins TRBV27 and TRBJ1-2; D gene uncertain. The V and J ends lost 5 bases and 8 bases respectively, with 21 bases between them. Germline lookup yields CDR1 MNHEY and CDR2 SMNVEV (reference sequence). The CDR3 runs to 15 residues. The CDR3 DNA reads TGTGCCAGCAGTCAAACCTCCAACCCTTCGTTGGGCTACACCTTC. As protein: CASSQTSNPSLGYTF.

The chain combines TRBV19 with TRBJ2-7; TRBD2 matches 10 bases. The CDR3 spans 13 residues. V dropped 8 bases and J dropped 2; count of bases not matched to a gene: 3. Germline V gene sequence: CDR1 LNHDA, CDR2 SQIVND (reference sequence). The CDR3 nucleotides are TGTGCCAGTTCCCTAGCGGGGGCCTACGAGCAGTACTTC. Amino acid sequence: CASSLAGAYEQYF.

The chain combines TRBV10-3 with TRBJ2-2, with D uncertain. Germline loops: CDR1 ENHRY, CDR2 SYGVKD. With 2 bases removed from V and 13 bases from J, the gap between germline ends came to 11 bases. This CDR3 has 12 amino acids. The CDR3 sequence is CAISEIAGRLFF. In nucleotides, the CDR3 is TGTGCCATCAGTGAGATAGCCGGCAGGCTGTTTTTT.